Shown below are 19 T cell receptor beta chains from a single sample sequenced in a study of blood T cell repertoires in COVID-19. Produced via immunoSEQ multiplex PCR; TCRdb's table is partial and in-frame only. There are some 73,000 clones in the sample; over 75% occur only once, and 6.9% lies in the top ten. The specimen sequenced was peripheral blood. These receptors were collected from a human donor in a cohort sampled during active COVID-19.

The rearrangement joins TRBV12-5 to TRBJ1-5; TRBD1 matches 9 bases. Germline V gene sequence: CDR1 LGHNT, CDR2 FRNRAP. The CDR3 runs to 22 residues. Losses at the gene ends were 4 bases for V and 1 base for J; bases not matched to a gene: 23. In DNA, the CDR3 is TGTGCTAGTGGTTCCGATGTGCCCATTTCCGGGACAGGGAATTTGAGCAATCAGCCCCAGCATTTT. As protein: CASGSDVPISGTGNLSNQPQHF.

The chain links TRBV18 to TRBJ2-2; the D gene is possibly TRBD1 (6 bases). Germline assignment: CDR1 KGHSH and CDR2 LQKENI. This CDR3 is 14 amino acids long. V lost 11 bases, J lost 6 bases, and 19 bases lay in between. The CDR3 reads CAQRTDPSPGELFF. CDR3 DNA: TGTGCCCAGCGGACAGACCCAAGCCCCGGGGAGCTGTTTTTT.

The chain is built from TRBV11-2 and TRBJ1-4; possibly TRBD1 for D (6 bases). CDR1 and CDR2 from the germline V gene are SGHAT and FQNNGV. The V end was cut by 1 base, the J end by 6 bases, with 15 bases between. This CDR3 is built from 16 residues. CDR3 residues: CASSLVGAGDHEKLFF. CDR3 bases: TGTGCCAGCAGCTTAGTAGGGGCAGGGGATCATGAAAAACTGTTTTTT.

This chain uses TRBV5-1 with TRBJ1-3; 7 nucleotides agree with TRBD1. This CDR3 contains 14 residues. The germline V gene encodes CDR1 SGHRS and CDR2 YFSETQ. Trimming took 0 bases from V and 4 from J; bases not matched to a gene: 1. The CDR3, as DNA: TGCGCCAGCAGCTTGGGACAGGGAGGAAACACCATATATTTT. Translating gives CASSLGQGGNTIYF. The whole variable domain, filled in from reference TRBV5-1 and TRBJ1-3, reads KAGVTQTPRYLIKTRGQQVTLSCSPISGHRSVSWYQQTPGQGLQFLFEYFSETQRNKGNFPGRFSGRQFSNSRSEMNVSTLELGDSALYLCASSLGQGGNTIYFGEGSWLTVV.

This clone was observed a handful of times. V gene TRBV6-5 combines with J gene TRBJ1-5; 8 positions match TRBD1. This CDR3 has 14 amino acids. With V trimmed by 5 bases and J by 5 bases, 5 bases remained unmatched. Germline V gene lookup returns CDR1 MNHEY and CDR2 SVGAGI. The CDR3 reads CASSNRGLDQPQHF. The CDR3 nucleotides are TGTGCCAGCAGTAACAGGGGGTTGGATCAGCCCCAGCATTTT.

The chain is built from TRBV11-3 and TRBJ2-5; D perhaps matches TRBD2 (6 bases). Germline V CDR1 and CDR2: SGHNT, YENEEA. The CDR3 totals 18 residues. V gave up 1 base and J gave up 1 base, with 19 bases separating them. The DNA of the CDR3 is TGTGCCAGCAGCTTAGGACTGGGAGGCGGGACTTTCCAAGAGACCCAGTACTTC. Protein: CASSLGLGGGTFQETQYF.

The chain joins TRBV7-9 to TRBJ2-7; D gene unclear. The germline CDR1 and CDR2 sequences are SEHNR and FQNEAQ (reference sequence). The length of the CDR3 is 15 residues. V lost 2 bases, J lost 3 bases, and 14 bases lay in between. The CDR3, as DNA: TGTGCCAGCAGCTTATCGGCAGGATACTTCTACGAGCAGTACTTC. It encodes CASSLSAGYFYEQYF. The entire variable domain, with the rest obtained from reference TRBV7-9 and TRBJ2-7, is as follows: DTGVSQNPRHKITKRGQNVTFRCDPISEHNRLYWYRQTLGQGPEFLTYFQNEAQLEKSRLLSDRFSAERPKGSFSTLEIQRTEQGDSAMYLCASSLSAGYFYEQYFGPGTRLTVT.

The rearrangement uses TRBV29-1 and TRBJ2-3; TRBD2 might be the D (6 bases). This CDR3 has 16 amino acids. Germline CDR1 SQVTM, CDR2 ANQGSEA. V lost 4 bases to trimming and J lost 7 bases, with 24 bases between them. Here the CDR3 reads CSVGYFGTGERHTQYF. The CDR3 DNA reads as TGCAGCGTTGGATACTTCGGGACTGGGGAAAGGCATACGCAGTATTTT.

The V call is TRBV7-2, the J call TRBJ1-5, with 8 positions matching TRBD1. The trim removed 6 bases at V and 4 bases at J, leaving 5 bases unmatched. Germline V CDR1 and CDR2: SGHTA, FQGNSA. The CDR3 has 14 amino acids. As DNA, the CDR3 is TGTGCCAGCAGGGGGGACAGGTGGAATCAGCCCCAGCATTTT. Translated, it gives CASRGDRWNQPQHF.

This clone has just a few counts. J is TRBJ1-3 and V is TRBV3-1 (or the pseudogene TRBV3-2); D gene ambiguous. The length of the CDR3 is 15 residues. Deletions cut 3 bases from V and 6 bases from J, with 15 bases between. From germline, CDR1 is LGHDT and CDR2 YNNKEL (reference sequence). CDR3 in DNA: TGTGCCAGCAGCCAGCCTGTCTTACAACAAAACACCATATATTTT. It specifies CASSQPVLQQNTIYF.

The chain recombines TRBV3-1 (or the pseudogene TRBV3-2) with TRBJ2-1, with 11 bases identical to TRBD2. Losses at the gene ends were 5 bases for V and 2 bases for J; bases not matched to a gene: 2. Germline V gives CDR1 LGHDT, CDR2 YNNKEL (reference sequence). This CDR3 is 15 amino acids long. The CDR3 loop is CASSNSGGAYNEQFF. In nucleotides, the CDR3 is TGTGCCAGCAGCAATAGCGGGGGGGCCTACAATGAGCAGTTCTTC.

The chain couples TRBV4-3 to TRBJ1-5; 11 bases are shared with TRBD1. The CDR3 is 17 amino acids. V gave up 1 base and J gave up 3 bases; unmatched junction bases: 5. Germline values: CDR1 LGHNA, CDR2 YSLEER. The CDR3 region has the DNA TGCGCCAGCAGCCAAGTGGTCGGACAGGGGGCCAATCAGCCCCAGCATTTT. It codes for CASSQVVGQGANQPQHF.

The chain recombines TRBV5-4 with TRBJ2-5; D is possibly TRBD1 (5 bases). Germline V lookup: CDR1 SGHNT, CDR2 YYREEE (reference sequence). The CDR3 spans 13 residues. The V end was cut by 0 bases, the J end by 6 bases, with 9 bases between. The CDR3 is CASSLEGAKTQYF. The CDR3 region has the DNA TGTGCCAGCAGCTTGGAAGGGGCGAAGACCCAGTACTTC.

DNA of the CDR3: TGTGCCAGTAGTATTCGAGGGCTTGGAACTTCGATTACAACTAATGAAAAACTGTTTTTT. Its protein is CASSIRGLGTSITTNEKLFF. The chain employs TRBV19 and TRBJ1-4, with D hard to call. The V end lost 3 bases, the J end lost 0 bases, and 23 bases lay between the germline ends. Germline CDR1 is LNHDA and CDR2 is SQIVND (reference sequence). This CDR3 is built from 20 residues.

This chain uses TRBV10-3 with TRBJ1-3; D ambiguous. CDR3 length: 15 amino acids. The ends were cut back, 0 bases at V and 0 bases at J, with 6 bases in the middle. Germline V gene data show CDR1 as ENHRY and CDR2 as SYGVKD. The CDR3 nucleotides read TGTGCCATCAGTGAGTCGACACTCTCTGGAAACACCATATATTTT. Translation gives CAISESTLSGNTIYF.

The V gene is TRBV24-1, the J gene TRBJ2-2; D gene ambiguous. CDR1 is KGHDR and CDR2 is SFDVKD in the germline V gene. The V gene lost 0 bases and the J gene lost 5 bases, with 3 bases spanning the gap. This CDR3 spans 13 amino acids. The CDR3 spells CATSDLLTGELFF. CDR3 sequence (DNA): TGTGCCACCAGTGATTTGCTAACCGGGGAGCTGTTTTTT.

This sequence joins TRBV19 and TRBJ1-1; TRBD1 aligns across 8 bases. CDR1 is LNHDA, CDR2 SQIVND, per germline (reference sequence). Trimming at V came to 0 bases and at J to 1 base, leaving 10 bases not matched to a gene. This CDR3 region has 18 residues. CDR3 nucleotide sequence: TGTGCCAGTAGTATAGATCGGACAGGGAGGAACGCGAACACTGAAGCTTTCTTT. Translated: CASSIDRTGRNANTEAFF.

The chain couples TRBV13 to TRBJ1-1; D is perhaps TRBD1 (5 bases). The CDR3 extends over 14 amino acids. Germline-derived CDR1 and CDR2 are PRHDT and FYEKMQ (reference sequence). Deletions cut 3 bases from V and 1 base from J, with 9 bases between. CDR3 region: CASSLGGTNTEAFF. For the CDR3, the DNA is TGTGCCAGCAGCTTGGGGGGGACGAACACTGAAGCTTTCTTT.

The CDR3 nucleotides read TGTGCCAGTAGTATGTCGACACGGAACTATGGCTACACCTTC. It codes for CASSMSTRNYGYTF. V is TRBV19 and J is TRBJ1-2; D ambiguous. The germline V gene encodes CDR1 LNHDA and CDR2 SQIVND (reference sequence). The CDR3 extends over 14 amino acids. V dropped 3 bases and J dropped 2 bases, with 10 bases sitting between them.